The present T cell receptor (beta chain) was sequenced within a study of cytomegalovirus exposure and HLA in healthy donors. General observations from the study: Follow-up analysis later connected one missense variant in DCLRE1C with trimming of TCR beta V- and J-genes. Confirmation in vitro established that three CMV-associated chains were specific for CMV antigens. Analyzed later, association rates of TCRs varied across HLA loci, with DRB1 most and HLA-C fewest. An analysis done earlier found most TCR beta V segments productive about 87% or about 30% of the time.

With 0 bases removed from V and 1 base from J, the gap between germline ends came to 12 bases. This CDR3 has 16 amino acids. Germline V gene lookup returns CDR1 LNHDA and CDR2 SQIVND (reference sequence). Concerning this clone itself: Antigen specificity is unknown.

PCR primers comprised 60 Vbeta and 13 Jbeta primers. Measured with immunoSEQ multiplex PCR; TCRdb has only the in-frame clones, and not every one. This sample has approximately 150,000 clones, with roughly 80% found just once. The receptor was derived from a woman aged 35 to 49 in good health and CMV-seronegative. The sequencing input was PBMCs. The rearrangement links TRBV19 to TRBJ1-1; possibly TRBD1 for D (6 bases). The CDR3 protein is CASSIDGAGANTEAFF. For the CDR3, the DNA is TGTGCCAGTAGTATAGATGGGGCAGGGGCGAACACTGAAGCTTTCTTT. The full variable domain, rest sourced from reference TRBV19 and TRBJ1-1, is DGGITQSPKYLFRKEGQNVTLSCEQNLNHDAMYWYRQDPGQGLRLIYYSQIVNDFQKGDIAEGYSVSREKKESFPLTVTSAQKNPTAFYLCASSIDGAGANTEAFFGQGTRLTVV.